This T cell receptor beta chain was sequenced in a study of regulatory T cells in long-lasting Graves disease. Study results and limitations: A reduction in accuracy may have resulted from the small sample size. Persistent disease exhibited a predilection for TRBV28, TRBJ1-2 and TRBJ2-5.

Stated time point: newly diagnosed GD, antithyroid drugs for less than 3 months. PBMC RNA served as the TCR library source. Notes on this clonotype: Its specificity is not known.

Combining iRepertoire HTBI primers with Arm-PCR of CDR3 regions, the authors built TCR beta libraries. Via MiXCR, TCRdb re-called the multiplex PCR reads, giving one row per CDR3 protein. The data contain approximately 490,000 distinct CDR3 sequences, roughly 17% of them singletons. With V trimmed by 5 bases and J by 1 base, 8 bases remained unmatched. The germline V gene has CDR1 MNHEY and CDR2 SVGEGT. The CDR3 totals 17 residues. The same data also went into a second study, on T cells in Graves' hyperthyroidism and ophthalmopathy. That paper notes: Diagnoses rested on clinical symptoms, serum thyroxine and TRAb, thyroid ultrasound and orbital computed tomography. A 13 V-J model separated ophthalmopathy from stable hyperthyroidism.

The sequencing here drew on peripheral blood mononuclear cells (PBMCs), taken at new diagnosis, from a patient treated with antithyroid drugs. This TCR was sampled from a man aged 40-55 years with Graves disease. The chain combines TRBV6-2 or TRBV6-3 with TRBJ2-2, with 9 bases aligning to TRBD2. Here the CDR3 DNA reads TGTGCCAGCAGTGTTTTTTTTAGCGGGAGGAACACCGGGGAGCTGTTTTTT. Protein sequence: CASSVFFSGRNTGELFF.